This T cell receptor beta chain was documented in a study of T cell repertoires in cytomegalovirus infection. Study details: Both CMV infection and a matching HLA type were indicated by public TCR beta signatures.

Turning to this clonotype: Antigen specificity is unknown.

CDR3 size: 15 residues. V lost 5 bases to trimming and J lost 7 bases; unmatched junction nucleotides: 12. Germline values: CDR1 DFQATT, CDR2 SNEGSKA (reference sequence). TCRdb reprocessed the reads with MiXCR, giving one entry per CDR3 protein. The sample gives about 190,000 distinct CDR3 sequences, over 25% of which show up once; 31% is in the top ten. Study-wide results and limits: HLA-C-restricted CMV clonotypes gave the most frequent clonotype in two of eight donors. Adding up the frequency of public TCR beta families identified people who carried CMV plus the relevant HLA.

The chain is built from TRBV20-1 and TRBJ2-1; 9 positions match TRBD2. This clonotype was sampled from a human donor in good health (CMV status not recorded). Some clones in this sample may be carry-over from other donors' samples. The sequencing input was PBMCs. The CDR3 reads CSAPMGRGGGNEQFF. The CDR3 DNA follows: TGCAGTGCTCCAATGGGGCGGGGGGGCGGGAATGAGCAGTTCTTC.